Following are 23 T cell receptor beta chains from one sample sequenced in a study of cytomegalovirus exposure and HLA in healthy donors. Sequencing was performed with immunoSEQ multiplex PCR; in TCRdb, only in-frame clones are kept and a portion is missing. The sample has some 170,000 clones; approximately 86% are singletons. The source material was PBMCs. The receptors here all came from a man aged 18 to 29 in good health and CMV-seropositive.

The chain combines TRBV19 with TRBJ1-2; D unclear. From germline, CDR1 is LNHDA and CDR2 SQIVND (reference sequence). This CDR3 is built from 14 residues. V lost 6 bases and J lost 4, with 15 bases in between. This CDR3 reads CASSSRAPGYGYTF. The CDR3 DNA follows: TGTGCCAGTAGCTCGAGGGCTCCTGGCTATGGCTACACCTTC.

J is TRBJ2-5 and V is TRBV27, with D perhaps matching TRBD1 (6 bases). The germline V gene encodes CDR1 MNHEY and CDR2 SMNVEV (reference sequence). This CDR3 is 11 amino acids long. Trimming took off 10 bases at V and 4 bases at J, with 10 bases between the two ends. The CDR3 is CATRGGETQYF. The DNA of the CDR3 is TGTGCCACCCGAGGGGGAGAGACCCAGTACTTC.

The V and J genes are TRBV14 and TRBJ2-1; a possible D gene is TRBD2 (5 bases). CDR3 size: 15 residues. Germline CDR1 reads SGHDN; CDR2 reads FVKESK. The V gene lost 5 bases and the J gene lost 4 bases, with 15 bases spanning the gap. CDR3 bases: TGTGCCAGCAGCGATGGGAGATTGTGGTACAATGAGCAGTTCTTC. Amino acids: CASSDGRLWYNEQFF.

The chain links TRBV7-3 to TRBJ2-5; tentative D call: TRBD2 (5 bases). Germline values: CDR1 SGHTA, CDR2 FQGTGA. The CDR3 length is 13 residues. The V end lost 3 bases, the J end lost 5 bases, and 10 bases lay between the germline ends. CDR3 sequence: CASSLTTSETQYF. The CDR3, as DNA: TGTGCCAGCAGCTTGACTACTTCGGAGACCCAGTACTTC.

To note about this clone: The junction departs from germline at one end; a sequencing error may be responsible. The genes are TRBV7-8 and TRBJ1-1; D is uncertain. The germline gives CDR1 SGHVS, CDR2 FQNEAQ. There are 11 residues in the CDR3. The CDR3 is CASSPWSGEGF. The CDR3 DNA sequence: TGTGCCAGCAGCCCCTGGTCCGGGGAGGGTTTC.

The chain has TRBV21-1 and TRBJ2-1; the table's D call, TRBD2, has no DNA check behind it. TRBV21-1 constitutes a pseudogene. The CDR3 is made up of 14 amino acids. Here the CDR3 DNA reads TGTGCCAGCCACGGGTTCCCTTCCTACAATGAGCAGTTCTTC. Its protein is CASHGFPSYNEQFF.

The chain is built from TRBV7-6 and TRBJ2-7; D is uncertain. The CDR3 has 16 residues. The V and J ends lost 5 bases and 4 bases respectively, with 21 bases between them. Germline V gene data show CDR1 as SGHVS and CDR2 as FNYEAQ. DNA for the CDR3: TGTGCCAGCAGCCCGATGGTTGTTGGTGGCAGTTACGAGCAGTACTTC. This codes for CASSPMVVGGSYEQYF.

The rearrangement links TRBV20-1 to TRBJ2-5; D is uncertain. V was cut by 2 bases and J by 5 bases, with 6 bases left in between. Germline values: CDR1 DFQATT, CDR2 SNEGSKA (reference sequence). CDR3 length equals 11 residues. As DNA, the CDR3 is TGCAGTGCTAGATTTCAGGAGACCCAGTACTTC. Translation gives CSARFQETQYF.

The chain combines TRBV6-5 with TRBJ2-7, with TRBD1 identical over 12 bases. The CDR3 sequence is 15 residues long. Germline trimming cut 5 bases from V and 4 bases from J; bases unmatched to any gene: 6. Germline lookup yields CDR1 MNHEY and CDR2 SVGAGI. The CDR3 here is CASSPGQGAGYEQYF. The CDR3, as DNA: TGTGCCAGCAGTCCGGGACAGGGGGCAGGTTACGAGCAGTACTTC.

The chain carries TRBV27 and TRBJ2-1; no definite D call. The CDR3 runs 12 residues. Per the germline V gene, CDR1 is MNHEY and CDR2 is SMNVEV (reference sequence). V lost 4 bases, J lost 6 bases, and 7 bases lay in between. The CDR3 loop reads CASSSPRNEQFF. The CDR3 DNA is TGTGCCAGCAGTTCCCCCCGCAATGAGCAGTTCTTC.

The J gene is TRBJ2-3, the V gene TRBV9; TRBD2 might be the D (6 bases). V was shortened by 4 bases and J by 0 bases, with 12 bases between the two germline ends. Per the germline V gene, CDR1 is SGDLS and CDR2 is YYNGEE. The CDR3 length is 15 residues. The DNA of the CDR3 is TGTGCCAGCAGCCGCAGCGGGCTAAGCACAGATACGCAGTATTTT. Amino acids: CASSRSGLSTDTQYF.

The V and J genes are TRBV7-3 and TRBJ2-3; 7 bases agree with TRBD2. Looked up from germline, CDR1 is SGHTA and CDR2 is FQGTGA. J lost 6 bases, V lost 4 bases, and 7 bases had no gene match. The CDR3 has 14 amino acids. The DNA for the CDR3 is TGTGCCAGCAGCTCGCGACTGGGAGGGGATACGCAGTATTTT. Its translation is CASSSRLGGDTQYF.

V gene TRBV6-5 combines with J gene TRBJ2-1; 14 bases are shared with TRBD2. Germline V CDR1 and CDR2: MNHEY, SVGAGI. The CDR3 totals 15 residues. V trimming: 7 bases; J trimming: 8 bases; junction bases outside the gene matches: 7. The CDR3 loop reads CASTWTSGRRDEQFF. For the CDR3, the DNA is TGTGCCAGCACTTGGACTAGCGGGAGGCGGGATGAGCAGTTCTTC.

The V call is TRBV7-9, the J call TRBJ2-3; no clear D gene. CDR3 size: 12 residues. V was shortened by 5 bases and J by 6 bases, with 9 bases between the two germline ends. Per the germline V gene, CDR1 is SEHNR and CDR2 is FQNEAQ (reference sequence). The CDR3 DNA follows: TGTGCCAGCAGCCCTGGTCAGGATACGCAGTATTTT. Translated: CASSPGQDTQYF. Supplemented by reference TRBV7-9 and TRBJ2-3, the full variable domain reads DTGVSQNPRHKITKRGQNVTFRCDPISEHNRLYWYRQTLGQGPEFLTYFQNEAQLEKSRLLSDRFSAERPKGSFSTLEIQRTEQGDSAMYLCASSPGQDTQYFGPGTRLTVL.

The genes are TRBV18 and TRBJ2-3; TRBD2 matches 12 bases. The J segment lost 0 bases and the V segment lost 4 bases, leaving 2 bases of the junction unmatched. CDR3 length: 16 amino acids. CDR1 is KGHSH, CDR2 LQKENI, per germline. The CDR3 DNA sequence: TGTGCCAGCTCACGCGGACTAGCGGGGAGCACAGATACGCAGTATTTT. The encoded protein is CASSRGLAGSTDTQYF.

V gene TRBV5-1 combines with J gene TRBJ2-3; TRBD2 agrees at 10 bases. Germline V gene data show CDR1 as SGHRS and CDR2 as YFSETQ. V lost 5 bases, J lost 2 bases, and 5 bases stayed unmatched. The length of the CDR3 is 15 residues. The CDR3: CASRPSGGYTDTQYF. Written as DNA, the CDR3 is TGCGCCAGCAGACCTAGCGGGGGCTACACAGATACGCAGTATTTT.

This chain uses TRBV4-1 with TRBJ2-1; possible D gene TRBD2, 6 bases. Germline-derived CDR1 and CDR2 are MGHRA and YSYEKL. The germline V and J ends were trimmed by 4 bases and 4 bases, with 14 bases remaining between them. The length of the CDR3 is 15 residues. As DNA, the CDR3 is TGCGCCAGCAGCCGTGGTGGAGGGGTTTACAATGAGCAGTTCTTC. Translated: CASSRGGGVYNEQFF.

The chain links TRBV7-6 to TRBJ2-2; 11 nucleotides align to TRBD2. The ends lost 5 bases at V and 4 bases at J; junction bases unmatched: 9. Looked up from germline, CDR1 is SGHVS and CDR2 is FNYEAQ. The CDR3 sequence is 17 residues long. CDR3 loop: CASSPRTSGFFTGELFF. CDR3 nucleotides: TGTGCCAGCAGCCCGAGGACTAGCGGGTTTTTCACCGGGGAGCTGTTTTTT.

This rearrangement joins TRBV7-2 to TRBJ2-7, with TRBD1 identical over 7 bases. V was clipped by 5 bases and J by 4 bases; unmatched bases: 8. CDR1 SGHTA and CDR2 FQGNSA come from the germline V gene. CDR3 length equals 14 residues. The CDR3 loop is CASSPSRGRYEQYF. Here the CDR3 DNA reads TGTGCCAGCAGCCCCTCGAGGGGGCGGTACGAGCAGTACTTC. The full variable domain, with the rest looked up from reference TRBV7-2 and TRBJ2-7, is GAGVSQSPSNKVTEKGKDVELRCDPISGHTALYWYRQSLGQGLEFLIYFQGNSAPDKSGLPSDRFSAERTGGSVSTLTIQRTQQEDSAVYLCASSPSRGRYEQYFGPGTRLTVT.

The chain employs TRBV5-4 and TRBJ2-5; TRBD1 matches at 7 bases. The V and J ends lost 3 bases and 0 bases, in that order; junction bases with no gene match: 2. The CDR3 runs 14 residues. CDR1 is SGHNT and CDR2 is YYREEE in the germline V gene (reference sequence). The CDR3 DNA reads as TGTGCCAGCAGCTCGGGACAGTACCAAGAGACCCAGTACTTC. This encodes CASSSGQYQETQYF.

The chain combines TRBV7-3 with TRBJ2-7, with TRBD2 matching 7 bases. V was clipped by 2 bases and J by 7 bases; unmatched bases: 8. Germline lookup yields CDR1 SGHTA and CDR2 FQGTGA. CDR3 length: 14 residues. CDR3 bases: TGTGCCAGCAGCTTAGGGGCGGGAGTGCGGGAGCAGTACTTC. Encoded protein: CASSLGAGVREQYF.

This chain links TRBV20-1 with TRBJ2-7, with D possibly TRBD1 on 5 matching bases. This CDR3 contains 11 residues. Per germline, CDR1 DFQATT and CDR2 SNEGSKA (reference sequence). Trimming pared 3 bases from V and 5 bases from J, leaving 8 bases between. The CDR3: CSARQGDEQYF. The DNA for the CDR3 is TGCAGTGCTAGGCAGGGCGACGAGCAGTACTTC.

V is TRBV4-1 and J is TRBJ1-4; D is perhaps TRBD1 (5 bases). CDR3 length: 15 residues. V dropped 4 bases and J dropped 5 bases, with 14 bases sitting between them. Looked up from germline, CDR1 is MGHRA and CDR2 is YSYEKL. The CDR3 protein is CASSPGGSFNEKLFF. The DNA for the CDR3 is TGCGCCAGCAGCCCCGGGGGAAGCTTCAATGAAAAACTGTTTTTT.